One sample yielded the 28 T cell receptor beta chains listed below, sequenced in a study of shared clonotypes between healthy human individuals. TCRdb keeps only in-frame clones here, not all; method: immunoSEQ multiplex PCR. The table shows hundreds of thousands of clones, with around 78% occurring only once. The specimen was memory CD4+ T cells sorted from blood. Subset here: CD45RA-negative fraction. The source of these receptors is a woman in her thirties in good health.

CDR3 sequence (DNA): TGTGCCACCAGCAGAGGGTACGACAGGGAGAATAACTATGGCTACACCTTC. As protein: CATSRGYDRENNYGYTF. The rearrangement joins TRBV15 to TRBJ1-2; TRBD1 aligns across 7 bases. In germline, CDR1 is LNHNV, CDR2 YYDKDF (reference sequence). The V gene end was trimmed by 1 base and the J gene end by 1 base; junction bases not matched to a gene: 9. This CDR3 contains 17 residues.

The chain recombines TRBV9 with TRBJ2-3, with 8 bases that match TRBD1. V was clipped by 3 bases and J by 0 bases; unmatched bases: 6. Per germline, CDR1 SGDLS and CDR2 YYNGEE. CDR3 length equals 16 residues. As DNA, the CDR3 is TGTGCCAGCAGCGGCACAGGGGGACCTAGCACAGATACGCAGTATTTT. It yields the protein CASSGTGGPSTDTQYF.

The chain's CDR3 is CASSPVGRAGTDTQYF. The CDR3 DNA reads TGTGCCAGCTCACCCGTCGGGAGGGCCGGCACAGATACGCAGTATTTT. V gene TRBV18 combines with J gene TRBJ2-3, with 8 bases lining up with TRBD2. V lost 3 bases to trimming and J lost 1 base; unmatched junction nucleotides: 6. In germline, CDR1 is KGHSH, CDR2 LQKENI. CDR3 length: 16 residues.

J is TRBJ2-3 and V is TRBV27; D unclear. Germline CDR1 reads MNHEY; CDR2 reads SMNVEV (reference sequence). V lost 4 bases to trimming and J lost 6 bases, with 11 bases between them. The CDR3 is 13 residues long. CDR3 loop: CASSSKIGDTQYF. The CDR3 DNA sequence: TGTGCCAGCAGTTCCAAGATCGGTGATACGCAGTATTTT.

The chain has TRBV7-9 and TRBJ2-7; tentative D call: TRBD2 (5 bases). Trimming removed 4 bases from V and 1 base from J, with 14 bases in between. CDR3 length: 15 residues. Germline-derived CDR1 and CDR2 are SEHNR and FQNEAQ (reference sequence). CDR3 DNA sequence: TGTGCCAGCAGCTCAGGCCCTAGCAGTTCCTACGAGCAGTACTTC. Translating gives CASSSGPSSSYEQYF.

The rearrangement links TRBV10-1 to TRBJ2-2, with D possibly matching TRBD1 (5 bases). The CDR3 spans 13 residues. Germline assignment: CDR1 WNHNN and CDR2 SYGVQD (reference sequence). Trimming cost V 6 bases and J 5 bases, with 10 bases left between them. CDR3 nucleotide sequence: TGCGCCAGCAGCAGGGTCCGGACCGGGGAGCTGTTTTTT. This gives the protein CASSRVRTGELFF.

The gene calls are TRBV7-9 and TRBJ2-6, with 7 nucleotides matching TRBD1. Trimming removed 1 base from V and 0 bases from J; junction bases left unmatched: 9. This CDR3 is 19 amino acids long. Per the germline V gene, CDR1 is SEHNR and CDR2 is FQNEAQ (reference sequence). The CDR3 sequence: CASSLGSGTAVSGANVLTF. The CDR3 DNA reads as TGTGCCAGCAGCTTAGGTTCCGGGACAGCCGTCTCTGGGGCCAACGTCCTGACTTTC.

V is TRBV27 and J is TRBJ2-2, with 13 nucleotides matching TRBD2. CDR3 size: 17 residues. Per the germline V gene, CDR1 is MNHEY and CDR2 is SMNVEV (reference sequence). With 4 bases clipped from V and 3 bases from J, the junction kept 5 bases outside the gene matches. CDR3 DNA sequence: TGTGCCAGCAGTTCCCCCGGACTAGCGGGAGACACCGGGGAGCTGTTTTTT. Translating it yields CASSSPGLAGDTGELFF.

CDR3 in DNA: TGTGCCAGTAGTCAGAAACAGGGGGTCACCGCCATATATTTT. It is translated as CASSQKQGVTAIYF. V is TRBV19 and J is TRBJ1-3; 8 nucleotides agree with TRBD1. The V and J ends lost 5 bases and 11 bases, in that order; junction bases with no gene match: 11. The germline gives CDR1 LNHDA, CDR2 SQIVND (reference sequence). The CDR3 has 14 residues.

The J gene is TRBJ2-7, the V gene TRBV11-2; weak D call: TRBD1 (6 bases). This CDR3 comprises 13 residues. Germline CDR1 reads SGHAT; CDR2 reads FQNNGV. V lost 5 bases and J 5 bases, leaving 13 bases between the germline ends. CDR3 coding DNA: TGTGCCAGCAGCCTTACTTACAGGGACGAGCAGTACTTC. It specifies CASSLTYRDEQYF.

The CDR3 DNA sequence: TGTGCCAGTAGCGCGCCTAACAGGGCGTGGGGGGATACGCAGTATTTT. As protein: CASSAPNRAWGDTQYF. V and J are TRBV19 and TRBJ2-3, with a possible D match to TRBD1 (6 bases). Germline assignment: CDR1 LNHDA and CDR2 SQIVND (reference sequence). CDR3 length: 16 residues. Trimming pared 6 bases from V and 6 bases from J, leaving 22 bases between.

This clone came up a few times. The V and J genes are TRBV25-1 and TRBJ2-7; D may be TRBD2 (6 bases). Germline V gene data show CDR1 as MGHDK and CDR2 as SYGVNS. Trimming cost V 9 bases and J 4 bases, with 13 bases left between them. CDR3 length equals 12 residues. Here the CDR3 reads CARGGGPYEQYF. Written as DNA, the CDR3 is TGTGCCAGGGGGGGAGGACCTTACGAGCAGTACTTC.

In its sample, this clone was seen a few times. The gene calls are TRBV6-1 and TRBJ2-1, with TRBD2 identical over 14 bases. From germline, CDR1 is MNHNS and CDR2 SASEGT. This CDR3 has 17 amino acids. V dropped 1 base and J dropped 7; count of bases not matched to a gene: 6. Written as DNA, the CDR3 is TGTGCCAGCAGTGAAGAAGGGACTAGCGGGAGTGTTAATGAGCAGTTCTTC. Translated: CASSEEGTSGSVNEQFF.

The rearrangement links TRBV27 to TRBJ1-1; 9 bases line up with TRBD1. Losses at the gene ends were 3 bases for V and 5 bases for J; bases not matched to a gene: 16. The CDR3 has 18 residues. Germline assignment: CDR1 MNHEY and CDR2 SMNVEV (reference sequence). The CDR3 loop reads CASSFLRPSDRGGTEAFF. The CDR3 DNA reads TGTGCCAGCAGTTTCCTACGTCCGTCGGACAGGGGAGGGACTGAAGCTTTCTTT.

This clone has just a few counts. The CDR3 DNA reads as TGTGCTAGTGGTCCGGACAGGGTGGGAGGCTACACCTTC. Protein: CASGPDRVGGYTF. The chain links TRBV12-5 to TRBJ1-2; 8 nucleotides align to TRBD1. The CDR3 runs 13 residues. Germline CDR1 is LGHNT and CDR2 is FRNRAP. Trimming at V came to 5 bases and at J to 8 bases, leaving 7 bases not matched to a gene.

This clone was detected only a few times. The chain couples TRBV9 to TRBJ1-1; TRBD1 is a possible D gene (6 bases). There are 13 residues in the CDR3. Germline CDR1 SGDLS, CDR2 YYNGEE. V lost 0 bases and J lost 10, with 13 bases in between. The CDR3 reads CASSVDSGARAFF. In DNA form, the CDR3 reads TGTGCCAGCAGCGTAGACTCGGGGGCGCGAGCTTTCTTT.

This clone has just a few counts. The chain is built from TRBV19 and TRBJ1-1; perhaps TRBD1 as D (5 bases). This CDR3 has 16 residues. V gave up 4 bases and J gave up 4 bases, with 19 bases separating them. Germline V lookup: CDR1 LNHDA, CDR2 SQIVND (reference sequence). The CDR3, as DNA: TGTGCCAGTAGTAGTAACCGGGCCCCCCAGGGCACTGAAGCTTTCTTT. It codes for CASSSNRAPQGTEAFF.

The chain combines TRBV27 with TRBJ2-1; TRBD1 aligns across 7 bases. Germline V gene data show CDR1 as MNHEY and CDR2 as SMNVEV (reference sequence). J was trimmed by 5 bases and V by 6 bases; bases with no gene match: 4. The CDR3 loop spans 13 amino acids. CDR3 region: CASRTGSNNEQFF. CDR3 in DNA: TGTGCCAGCAGGACAGGGAGTAACAATGAGCAGTTCTTC.

DNA for the CDR3: TGTGCCAGTAGTATAGGAGGGTATTATAGCAATCAGCCCCAGCATTTT. Its translation: CASSIGGYYSNQPQHF. The chain joins TRBV19 to TRBJ1-5; no clear D gene. Germline loops: CDR1 LNHDA, CDR2 SQIVND (reference sequence). V was shortened by 1 base and J by 0 bases, with 10 bases between the two germline ends. The CDR3 runs 16 residues.

J is TRBJ1-2 and V is TRBV19; D possibly corresponds to TRBD1 (6 bases). Looked up from germline, CDR1 is LNHDA and CDR2 is SQIVND (reference sequence). The CDR3 is 13 residues long. Trimming pared 5 bases from V and 9 bases from J, leaving 16 bases between. The CDR3 is CASSPRTVWSYTF. As DNA, the CDR3 is TGTGCCAGTAGTCCGAGGACAGTCTGGAGCTACACCTTC.

J is TRBJ2-7 and V is TRBV7-2, with unresolved D. The V end was cut by 0 bases, the J end by 3 bases, with 6 bases between. This CDR3 region has 13 residues. Germline values: CDR1 SGHTA, CDR2 FQGNSA. The CDR3 loop reads CASSLAPGYEQYF. CDR3 nucleotide sequence: TGTGCCAGCAGCTTAGCGCCAGGCTACGAGCAGTACTTC.

This clone appeared a few times. This chain connects TRBV7-9 to TRBJ1-2; D is ambiguous. V was shortened by 2 bases and J by 6 bases, with 10 bases between the two germline ends. The CDR3 has 13 residues. The germline V gene has CDR1 SEHNR and CDR2 FQNEAQ (reference sequence). Here the CDR3 DNA reads TGTGCCAGCAGCTTAAACCGAGCCGATGGCTACACCTTC. Residues: CASSLNRADGYTF. The variable domain in full, completed from reference TRBV7-9 and TRBJ1-2, reads DTGVSQNPRHKITKRGQNVTFRCDPISEHNRLYWYRQTLGQGPEFLTYFQNEAQLEKSRLLSDRFSAERPKGSFSTLEIQRTEQGDSAMYLCASSLNRADGYTFGSGTRLTVV.

The gene calls are TRBV25-1 and TRBJ2-5, with D perhaps matching TRBD2 (6 bases). The closer fit of TRBJ2-7 to the DNA end suggests the J call may be wrong. The CDR3 totals 14 residues. Germline V gene sequence: CDR1 MGHDK, CDR2 SYGVNS. CDR3 residues: CASSGGTGAYEQYF. The CDR3, as DNA: TGTGCCAGCAGTGGGGGGACGGGGGCCTACGAGCAGTACTTC.

This chain connects TRBV7-3 to TRBJ2-5; TRBD1 matches 7 bases. CDR3 length: 14 residues. The V segment lost 0 bases and the J segment 6 bases; nucleotides outside the gene matches: 4. The germline CDR1 and CDR2 sequences are SGHTA and FQGTGA. The CDR3 protein is CASSLTGGGQTQYF. CDR3 sequence (DNA): TGTGCCAGCAGCTTAACAGGGGGCGGACAGACCCAGTACTTC.

This clone was found a few times. The chain couples TRBV7-8 to TRBJ1-5, with 7 bases aligning to TRBD1. The V and J ends lost 5 bases and 5 bases, in that order; junction bases with no gene match: 12. This CDR3 is 16 amino acids long. Germline CDR1 SGHVS, CDR2 FQNEAQ. CDR3 loop: CASSPTRDRSYQPQHF. In DNA form, the CDR3 reads TGTGCCAGCAGCCCGACCCGGGACAGAAGTTATCAGCCCCAGCATTTT. The variable domain in full, completed from reference TRBV7-8 and TRBJ1-5, reads GAGVSQSPRYKVAKRGQDVALRCDPISGHVSLFWYQQALGQGPEFLTYFQNEAQLDKSGLPSDRFFAERPEGSVSTLKIQRTQQEDSAVYLCASSPTRDRSYQPQHFGDGTRLSIL.

This sequence joins TRBV19 and TRBJ2-3; 11 bases are shared with TRBD2. The CDR3 length is 16 residues. The ends lost 4 bases at V and 7 bases at J; junction bases unmatched: 10. Germline V CDR1 and CDR2: LNHDA, SQIVND (reference sequence). The CDR3 loop reads CASSNIAGGHVNTQYF. CDR3 DNA: TGTGCCAGTAGTAATATAGCGGGAGGGCATGTGAATACGCAGTATTTT.

The chain is built from TRBV9 and TRBJ1-5, with no clear D. The CDR3 runs 16 residues. CDR1 and CDR2 (germline): SGDLS, YYNGEE. Trimming cost V 0 bases and J 8 bases, with 18 bases left between them. DNA of the CDR3: TGTGCCAGCAGCGTAGGGGCTCGCGATGGGTATGAGCCCCAGCATTTT. This gives the protein CASSVGARDGYEPQHF.

The chain links TRBV28 to TRBJ1-5; a weak D match, TRBD1 (5 bases). V gave up 1 base and J gave up 2 bases, with 9 bases separating them. Germline CDR1 reads MDHEN; CDR2 reads SYDVKM. The CDR3 loop spans 15 amino acids. CDR3 DNA sequence: TGTGCCAGCAGTTTATCCTGGGGCCGCAATCAGCCCCAGCATTTT. Residues: CASSLSWGRNQPQHF.